These 8 T cell receptor beta chains were sequenced from one sample in a study of T cell repertoires in ileal Crohn's disease. Here immunoSEQ multiplex PCR was the method, and the copy in TCRdb shows in-frame clones only, minus some. The table has over 25,000 clones, about four fifths seen once. Sequenced input: ileal tissue. These receptors originate from an adult with Crohn's disease.

V gene TRBV30 combines with J gene TRBJ1-2; the D gene is possibly TRBD1 (6 bases). Trimming cost V 3 bases and J 2 bases, with 40 bases left between them. CDR1 is GTSNPN and CDR2 is SVGIG in the germline V gene (reference sequence). This CDR3 has 23 residues. The CDR3 DNA is TGTGCCTGGAGAGGGACACTCCTTCCGCGTTTCCTACGCTTTAAAGTGTTGAACTATGGCTACACCTTC. This sequence encodes CAWRGTLLPRFLRFKVLNYGYTF.

V gene TRBV6-6 combines with J gene TRBJ2-7; the D gene is possibly TRBD1 (5 bases). V dropped 2 bases and J dropped 1 base, with 6 bases sitting between them. This CDR3 is built from 13 residues. CDR1 is MNHNY and CDR2 is SVGAGI in the germline V gene (reference sequence). CDR3 amino acids: CASSYRQSYEQYF. The CDR3 nucleotides read TGTGCCAGCAGTTACCGACAGTCCTACGAGCAGTACTTC.

The table lists this clone with a few counts. This sequence joins TRBV5-1 and TRBJ1-3; weak D call: TRBD1 (6 bases). Between the trimmed V and J ends, which lost 0 bases and 2 bases, there was a span of 12 bases. The CDR3 consists of 16 residues. Germline CDR1 and CDR2: SGHRS and YFSETQ. CDR3 sequence reads: CASSLAEGGPGNTIYF. The CDR3 region has the DNA TGCGCCAGCAGCTTGGCTGAAGGGGGACCTGGAAACACCATATATTTT.

The chain has TRBV5-6 and TRBJ1-1, with D maybe TRBD1 (5 bases). The germline CDR1 and CDR2 sequences are SGHDT and YYEEEE. The CDR3 length is 16 residues. Trimming cost V 0 bases and J 7 bases, with 19 bases left between them. CDR3 in amino acids: CASSLGPQGFSGEAFF. The CDR3 DNA follows: TGTGCCAGCAGCTTGGGCCCGCAGGGCTTCTCCGGTGAAGCTTTCTTT.

The rearrangement links TRBV4-1 to TRBJ2-2; unclear D gene. The CDR3 length is 15 residues. The germline gives CDR1 MGHRA, CDR2 YSYEKL. V was pared by 1 base and J by 1 base, with 7 bases between. CDR3 coding DNA: TGCGCCAGCAGCCAAGTTCCCTGGAACACCGGGGAGCTGTTTTTT. This translates into CASSQVPWNTGELFF.

This chain connects TRBV20-1 to TRBJ2-7, with a weak D call TRBD2 (6 bases). CDR3 length: 11 residues. V gave up 6 bases and J gave up 10 bases, with 16 bases separating them. CDR1 and CDR2 (germline): DFQATT, SNEGSKA (reference sequence). The CDR3 loop reads CSARFGGNQYF. As DNA, the CDR3 is TGCAGTGCCCGCTTCGGAGGGAATCAGTACTTC.

This chain uses TRBV30 with TRBJ2-7; 8 positions agree with TRBD1. The CDR3 is made up of 16 amino acids. J gave up 6 bases and V 0 bases, and 13 bases lay outside the gene matches. CDR1 and CDR2 (germline): GTSNPN, SVGIG (reference sequence). CDR3 sequence reads: CAWSVRVGQGGGEQYF. The CDR3 nucleotides are TGTGCCTGGAGTGTACGGGTTGGACAGGGAGGCGGCGAGCAGTACTTC.

The V call is TRBV6-5, the J call TRBJ1-2; 9 nucleotides agree with TRBD1. Germline V CDR1 and CDR2: MNHEY, SVGAGI. The V and J ends lost 5 bases and 7 bases, in that order; junction bases with no gene match: 5. This CDR3 spans 13 amino acids. The CDR3, as DNA: TGTGCCAGCAGTCGGACAGGGGAAAGTGGCTACACCTTC. Residues: CASSRTGESGYTF.